The clone carrying this TCR beta chain was detected only a few times. Graves' hyperthyroidism without ophthalmopathy progression within 18 months was termed stable. Amplification of TCR beta CDR3 regions used RNA as the template. The HTBI set primed first-round TCR CDR3 RT-PCR. TCRdb passed the multiplex PCR reads through MiXCR, listing each CDR3 protein once. Counted here are some 760,000 distinct CDR3 sequences, less than 15% occurring once; the ten biggest clones make up roughly 10%. The entry originates in a study of T cells in Graves' hyperthyroidism and ophthalmopathy. The CDR3 runs to 15 residues. In germline, CDR1 is SNHLY, CDR2 FYNNEI. V shed 8 bases, J shed 5 bases, and the junction held 9 bases outside the gene matches.

Sequenced sample: blood. The source is a woman aged 18-29 years with Graves' hyperthyroidism. The chain joins TRBV2 to TRBJ1-5; 10 bases line up with TRBD1. CDR3 loop: CASVGGTGEDQPQHF. The CDR3 region has the DNA TGTGCCAGCGTGGGGGGGACAGGGGAAGATCAGCCCCAGCATTTT.